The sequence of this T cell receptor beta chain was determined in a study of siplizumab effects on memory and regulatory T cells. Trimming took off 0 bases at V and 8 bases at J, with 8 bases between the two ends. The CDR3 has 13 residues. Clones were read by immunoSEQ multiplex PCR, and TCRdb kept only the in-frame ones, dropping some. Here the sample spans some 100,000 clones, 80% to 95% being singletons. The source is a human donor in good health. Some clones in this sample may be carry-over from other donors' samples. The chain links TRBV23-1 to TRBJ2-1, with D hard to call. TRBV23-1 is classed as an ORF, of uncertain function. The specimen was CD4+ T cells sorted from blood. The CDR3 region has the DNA TGCGCCAGCAGTCAATCGGCCGGTTATGAGCAGTTCTTC. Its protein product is CASSQSAGYEQFF.